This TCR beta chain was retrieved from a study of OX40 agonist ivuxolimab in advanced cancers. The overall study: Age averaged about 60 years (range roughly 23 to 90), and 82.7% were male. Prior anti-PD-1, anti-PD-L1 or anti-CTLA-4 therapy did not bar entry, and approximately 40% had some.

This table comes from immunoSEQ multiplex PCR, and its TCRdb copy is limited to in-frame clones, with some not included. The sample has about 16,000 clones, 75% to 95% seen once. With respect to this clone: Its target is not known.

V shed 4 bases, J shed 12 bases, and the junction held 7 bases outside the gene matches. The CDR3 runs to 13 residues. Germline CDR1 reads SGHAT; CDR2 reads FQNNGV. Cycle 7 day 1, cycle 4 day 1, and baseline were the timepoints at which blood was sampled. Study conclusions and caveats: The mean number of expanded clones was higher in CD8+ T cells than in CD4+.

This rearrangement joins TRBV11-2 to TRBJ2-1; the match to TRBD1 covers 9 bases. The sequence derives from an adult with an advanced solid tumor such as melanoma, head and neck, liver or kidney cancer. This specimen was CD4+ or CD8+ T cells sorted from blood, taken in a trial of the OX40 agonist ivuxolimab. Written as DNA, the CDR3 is TGTGCCAGCAGCTCCAATGACAGGGGGACGCAGTTCTTC. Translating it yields CASSSNDRGTQFF.